The 29 T cell receptor beta chains below were found in one sample sequenced in a study of T-cell reconstitution after alpha-beta-depleted transplantation in children. The TCRbeta library incorporated unique molecular identifiers. A single record per CDR3 protein comes from TCRdb applying MiXCR to the PCR reads. There are about 370,000 distinct CDR3 sequences in the sample; 20% occur only once, and around 4% lies in the top ten. Specimen: PBMCs from the stem cell graft donor, collected from the stem cell graft. Receptor source: a human donor who donated a stem cell graft to a child with acute myeloid leukemia.

The chain is built from TRBV18 and TRBJ2-7; D is unresolved. This CDR3 is 14 amino acids long. Trimming shortened V by 4 bases and J by 2 bases, and 12 bases separated the two germline ends. Per the germline V gene, CDR1 is KGHSH and CDR2 is LQKENI. DNA of the CDR3: TGTGCCAGCTCACGGGCGGAAAGGACCTACGAGCAGTACTTC. Its translation is CASSRAERTYEQYF.

V and J are TRBV4-3 and TRBJ2-3, with D unclear. Trimming removed 2 bases from V and 5 bases from J, with 8 bases in between. There are 13 residues in the CDR3. Per the germline V gene, CDR1 is LGHNA and CDR2 is YSLEER. The CDR3 nucleotides are TGCGCCAGCAGCCAACAGCCAAGAGATACGCAGTATTTT. Translated: CASSQQPRDTQYF.

The CDR3 nucleotides are TGTGCCAGCAGTCTGACTAGCGGGTACCAAGAGACCCAGTACTTC. It codes for CASSLTSGYQETQYF. The chain recombines TRBV12-3 or TRBV12-4 with TRBJ2-5, with 10 bases aligning to TRBD2. This CDR3 is 15 amino acids long. With 5 bases clipped from V and 0 bases from J, the junction kept 3 bases outside the gene matches.

This chain joins TRBV3-1 and TRBJ2-1; TRBD2 aligns across 12 bases. The V gene's germline CDR1 is LGHDT and CDR2 YNNKEL (reference sequence). The CDR3 consists of 20 residues. The V and J ends lost 0 bases and 10 bases, in that order; junction bases with no gene match: 19. The CDR3 loop is CASSQDDRLAGDMLFGEQFF. The CDR3 DNA reads as TGTGCCAGCAGCCAAGATGACCGACTAGCGGGAGATATGCTGTTTGGCGAGCAGTTCTTC.

Many counts were recorded for this clonotype. The gene calls are TRBV28 and TRBJ1-1, with a possible D match to TRBD1 (6 bases). The V and J ends lost 2 bases and 6 bases respectively, with 10 bases between them. Germline V gene sequence: CDR1 MDHEN, CDR2 SYDVKM. There are 13 residues in the CDR3. This CDR3 is CASSLEGGPEAFF. DNA of the CDR3: TGTGCCAGCAGTTTAGAAGGGGGGCCTGAAGCTTTCTTT. Filled out from reference TRBV28 and TRBJ1-1, the complete variable domain reads DVKVTQSSRYLVKRTGEKVFLECVQDMDHENMFWYRQDPGLGLRLIYFSYDVKMKEKGDIPEGYSVSREKKERFSLILESASTNQTSMYLCASSLEGGPEAFFGQGTRLTVV.

V gene TRBV6-5 combines with J gene TRBJ2-3; 9 bases line up with TRBD2. The trim removed 9 bases at V and 8 bases at J, leaving 6 bases unmatched. This CDR3 has 12 residues. Germline V gives CDR1 MNHEY, CDR2 SVGAGI. CDR3 coding DNA: TGTGCCAGTCGACTAGCGGCTGGTACGCAGTATTTT. Its translation is CASRLAAGTQYF.

The rearrangement links TRBV6-1 to TRBJ2-1, with D tentatively TRBD2 (5 bases). The germline V and J ends were trimmed by 5 bases and 6 bases, with 17 bases remaining between them. The germline V gene has CDR1 MNHNS and CDR2 SASEGT. There are 15 residues in the CDR3. CDR3 loop: CASSLISGFTNEQFF. The CDR3 DNA sequence: TGTGCCAGCAGTCTGATTTCGGGATTTACCAATGAGCAGTTCTTC.

This clonotype was detected many times. The J gene is TRBJ2-1, the V gene TRBV19; D may be TRBD1 (5 bases). With 5 bases removed from V and 13 bases from J, the gap between germline ends came to 15 bases. The CDR3 spans 12 residues. Germline V gene lookup returns CDR1 LNHDA and CDR2 SQIVND (reference sequence). This CDR3 reads CASSVGVHNQFF. The CDR3 nucleotides read TGTGCCAGTAGTGTAGGGGTTCACAACCAGTTCTTC.

This chain uses TRBV10-3 with TRBJ1-2; no clear D. The CDR3 is 14 residues long. Germline lookup yields CDR1 ENHRY and CDR2 SYGVKD. Trimming stripped 7 bases from V and 4 bases from J, with 16 bases between. The CDR3 is CAINRSGGIYGYTF. The CDR3 DNA sequence: TGTGCCATCAATAGGTCCGGCGGAATCTATGGCTACACCTTC.

The CDR3 sequence: CASRRTGGMDGYTF. The CDR3 coding sequence is TGTGCCAGCAGGAGGACAGGGGGGATGGATGGCTACACCTTC. The rearrangement joins TRBV12-3 or TRBV12-4 to TRBJ1-2; 10 nucleotides agree with TRBD1. The CDR3 contains 14 residues. Trimming at V came to 6 bases and at J to 6 bases, leaving 7 bases not matched to a gene.

This clonotype has ten or more counts. The rearrangement uses TRBV29-1 and TRBJ2-7; maybe TRBD2 (6 bases). The V gene lost 4 bases and the J gene lost 6 bases, with 10 bases spanning the gap. CDR1 is SQVTM and CDR2 is ANQGSEA in the germline V gene. The CDR3 extends over 11 amino acids. For the CDR3, the DNA is TGCAGCGTTGGGTCGGGGGTCGAGCAGTACTTC. Translation gives CSVGSGVEQYF.

The chain carries TRBV6-1 and TRBJ2-1; D might be TRBD1 or TRBD2, each matching 5 bases. CDR1 is MNHNS, CDR2 SASEGT, per germline. V lost 8 bases, J lost 5 bases, and 22 bases lay in between. CDR3 length: 16 amino acids. CDR3 coding DNA: TGTGCCAGCGCTCCATCCCAGGGACCCATTAACAATGAGCAGTTCTTC. Translated: CASAPSQGPINNEQFF.

A few counts support this clonotype. The genes are TRBV11-2 and TRBJ2-2; 7 nucleotides align to TRBD1. J gave up 0 bases and V 1 base, and 5 bases lay outside the gene matches. This CDR3 contains 17 residues. CDR1 and CDR2 (germline): SGHAT, FQNNGV. The CDR3 loop reads CASSLGQGAANTGELFF. CDR3 nucleotide sequence: TGTGCCAGCAGCTTAGGACAGGGAGCGGCGAACACCGGGGAGCTGTTTTTT.

The genes are TRBV11-2 and TRBJ1-2; the match to TRBD1 covers 8 bases. This CDR3 is built from 17 residues. Germline assignment: CDR1 SGHAT and CDR2 FQNNGV. V trimming: 5 bases; J trimming: 1 base; junction bases outside the gene matches: 12. The CDR3 nucleotides are TGTGCCAGCAGCATCGCGGGACAGGAGATCAATAACTATGGCTACACCTTC. As protein: CASSIAGQEINNYGYTF. The full variable domain, completed using reference TRBV11-2 and TRBJ1-2, is EAGVAQSPRYKIIEKRQSVAFWCNPISGHATLYWYQQILGQGPKLLIQFQNNGVVDDSQLPKDRFSAERLKGVDSTLKIQPAKLEDSAVYLCASSIAGQEINNYGYTFGSGTRLTVV.

This clonotype was counted at least ten times. This chain joins TRBV5-1 and TRBJ1-2; D not resolved. The germline gives CDR1 SGHRS, CDR2 YFSETQ. This CDR3 is built from 13 residues. V was trimmed by 2 bases and J by 3 bases, leaving 8 bases between them. The CDR3 nucleotides are TGCGCCAGCAGCTTCTCCAGTCACTATGGCTACACCTTC. Translating it yields CASSFSSHYGYTF.

J is TRBJ1-1 and V is TRBV6-1; 9 positions agree with TRBD1. Unmatched junction bases numbered 12, after V lost 10 bases and J lost 0 bases. This CDR3 spans 16 amino acids. CDR1 and CDR2 (germline): MNHNS, SASEGT. The CDR3 is CAISGQGFSLNTEAFF. For the CDR3, the DNA is TGTGCCATCTCGGGACAGGGTTTTAGTTTGAACACTGAAGCTTTCTTT.

The chain recombines TRBV27 with TRBJ2-7; 8 bases agree with TRBD2. Germline assignment: CDR1 MNHEY and CDR2 SMNVEV (reference sequence). V lost 2 bases to trimming and J lost 3 bases; unmatched junction nucleotides: 6. This CDR3 is 15 amino acids long. Here the CDR3 DNA reads TGTGCCAGCAGTTTACGCCTAGCGGGCCACTACGAGCAGTACTTC. Encoded protein: CASSLRLAGHYEQYF.

The chain carries TRBV2 and TRBJ1-1; D is unresolved. The CDR3 loop spans 14 amino acids. CDR1 SNHLY and CDR2 FYNNEI come from the germline V gene. The V end was cut by 11 bases, the J end by 2 bases, with 18 bases between. This CDR3 reads CAGNMTLSNTEAFF. As DNA, the CDR3 is TGTGCCGGAAATATGACACTTTCCAACACTGAAGCTTTCTTT.

This clonotype was seen a few times. This chain joins TRBV6-1 and TRBJ2-5; 7 bases align to TRBD1. Germline V gene lookup returns CDR1 MNHNS and CDR2 SASEGT. The ends lost 6 bases at V and 0 bases at J; junction bases unmatched: 4. The CDR3 consists of 14 residues. In nucleotides, the CDR3 is TGTGCCAGCAGGAAACAGGGGTACCAAGAGACCCAGTACTTC. This gives the protein CASRKQGYQETQYF.

This clonotype appeared a few times. The V gene is TRBV4-1, the J gene TRBJ1-5; possible D gene TRBD1, 5 bases. The CDR3 has 15 residues. Trimming pared 3 bases from V and 0 bases from J, leaving 9 bases between. Germline V gene data show CDR1 as MGHRA and CDR2 as YSYEKL. CDR3 nucleotides: TGCGCCAGCAGCCAGAACAGGAATAGCAATCAGCCCCAGCATTTT. It translates to CASSQNRNSNQPQHF.

This clonotype was observed many times. V usage is TRBV29-1 and J usage is TRBJ2-4, with D maybe TRBD2 (5 bases). V shed 4 bases and J shed 1 base, with 11 bases lying between them. Germline V gives CDR1 SQVTM, CDR2 ANQGSEA. The CDR3 is 14 residues long. This CDR3 is CSVAFPGAKNIQYF. CDR3 coding DNA: TGCAGCGTTGCTTTTCCGGGGGCCAAAAACATTCAGTACTTC.

This clonotype was counted many times. This rearrangement joins TRBV20-1 to TRBJ2-1; possibly TRBD2 for D (6 bases). Trimming stripped 5 bases from V and 4 bases from J, with 12 bases between. In germline, CDR1 is DFQATT, CDR2 SNEGSKA (reference sequence). This CDR3 has 13 amino acids. The CDR3 sequence is CSAAGTSYNEQFF. The CDR3 DNA reads as TGCAGTGCTGCCGGGACTTCTTACAATGAGCAGTTCTTC.

This clonotype was seen only a few times. This rearrangement joins TRBV24-1 to TRBJ1-2; D gene ambiguous. V was pared by 1 base and J by 4 bases, with 12 bases between. This CDR3 region has 15 residues. Germline CDR1 and CDR2: KGHDR and SFDVKD. Written as DNA, the CDR3 is TGTGCCACCAGTGATTTTGGCCAGGATTTCTATGGCTACACCTTC. Amino acid sequence: CATSDFGQDFYGYTF.

The chain recombines TRBV7-8 with TRBJ2-7; TRBD1 agrees at 8 bases. Germline V gene lookup returns CDR1 SGHVS and CDR2 FQNEAQ. The V segment lost 7 bases and the J segment 2 bases; nucleotides outside the gene matches: 7. CDR3 length: 14 residues. CDR3 in DNA: TGTGCCAGCACCCGGACAGGGATAACCTACGAGCAGTACTTC. Amino acids: CASTRTGITYEQYF.

The rearrangement joins TRBV24-1 to TRBJ2-5; 14 bases map to TRBD2. Looked up from germline, CDR1 is KGHDR and CDR2 is SFDVKD. The CDR3 runs to 16 residues. After removal of 3 bases from V and 5 bases from J, the junction contained 4 bases not matched to a gene. The CDR3 nucleotides are TGTGCCACCAGTGATCCTGGGACTAGCGGGAGTGAGACCCAGTACTTC. It encodes CATSDPGTSGSETQYF.

A few counts support this clonotype. Here the CDR3 DNA reads TGTGCCAGCAGCATCGGACTAGCGGGAGGTTCCTACGAGCAGTACTTC. It specifies CASSIGLAGGSYEQYF. The chain recombines TRBV7-9 with TRBJ2-7; TRBD2 matches 14 bases. V was pared by 5 bases and J by 1 base, with 4 bases of the junction left unmatched. The germline CDR1 and CDR2 sequences are SEHNR and FQNEAQ (reference sequence). The CDR3 contains 16 residues.

The CDR3 DNA reads TGTGCCAGCAGCCCTCTGCGCGGGAGGGCCATGACAGATACGCAGTATTTT. Translating it yields CASSPLRGRAMTDTQYF. The genes are TRBV7-2 and TRBJ2-3, with TRBD2 matching over 9 bases. V lost 5 bases to trimming and J lost 3 bases; unmatched junction nucleotides: 12. Germline V gene lookup returns CDR1 SGHTA and CDR2 FQGNSA. This CDR3 contains 17 residues.

This clonotype has a handful of counts. Its ends do not fully match the called genes, so a read error is possible. The rearrangement links TRBV7-7 to TRBJ2-5; TRBD2 matches at 13 bases. This CDR3 contains 17 residues. Germline V gene data show CDR1 as SSHAT and CDR2 as FNYEAQ (reference sequence). Here the CDR3 DNA reads TGTGCTAGCAGCCCGGGGACTAGCGGGACGAGTTTGGAGACCCAGTACTTC. Residues: CASSPGTSGTSLETQYF.

This clonotype appeared a few times. This chain links TRBV4-3 with TRBJ2-1, with 11 bases fitting TRBD2. This CDR3 region has 16 residues. CDR1 LGHNA and CDR2 YSLEER come from the germline V gene. Losses at the gene ends were 0 bases for V and 6 bases for J; bases not matched to a gene: 4. In nucleotides, the CDR3 is TGCGCCAGCAGCCAAGAGGGACTAGCGGCCTCCAATGAGCAGTTCTTC. Residues: CASSQEGLAASNEQFF.